The present T cell receptor beta chain was sequenced within a study of molecular identifiers for immune sequencing clone quantification. The CDR3 is made up of 15 amino acids. TCRdb re-called the PCR reads with MiXCR, one entry per CDR3 protein. The sample records just under 650,000 distinct CDR3 sequences, 15% to 20% being singletons. The table lists this clonotype with a count of one. At one end, the junction sequence differs from germline, possibly due to a read error. The clonotype was recovered from a human donor in good health. Some libraries in this study had Jurkat cell RNA spiked in. The chain uses TRBV12-3 or TRBV12-4 and TRBJ1-5, with 10 positions matching TRBD1. Sequenced sample: naive CD8+ T cells from blood, with Jurkat cell RNA spiked in. Specified subset: FACS-sorted CD8+CD4-CCR7+CD45RA+ naive T cells. In nucleotides, the CDR3 is TGTGCCGGCAGTGACCGGGACAGGGGTAATCAGCCCCAGCATTTT. It translates to CAGSDRDRGNQPQHF.